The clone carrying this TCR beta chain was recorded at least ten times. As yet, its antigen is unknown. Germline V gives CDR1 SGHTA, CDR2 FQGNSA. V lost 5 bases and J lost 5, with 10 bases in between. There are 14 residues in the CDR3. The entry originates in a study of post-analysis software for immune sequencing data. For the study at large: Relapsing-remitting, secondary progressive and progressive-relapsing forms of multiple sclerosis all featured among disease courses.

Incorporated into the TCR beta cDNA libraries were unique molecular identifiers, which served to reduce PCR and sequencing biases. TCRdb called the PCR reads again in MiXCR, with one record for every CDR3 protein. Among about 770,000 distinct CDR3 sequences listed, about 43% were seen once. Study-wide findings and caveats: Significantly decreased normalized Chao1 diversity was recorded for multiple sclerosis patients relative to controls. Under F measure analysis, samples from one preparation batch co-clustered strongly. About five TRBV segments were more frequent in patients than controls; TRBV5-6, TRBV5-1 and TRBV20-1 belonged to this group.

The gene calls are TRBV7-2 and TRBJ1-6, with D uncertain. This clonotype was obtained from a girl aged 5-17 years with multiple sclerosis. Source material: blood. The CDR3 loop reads CASSPGDHNSPLHF. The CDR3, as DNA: TGTGCCAGCAGCCCAGGAGACCATAATTCACCCCTCCACTTT. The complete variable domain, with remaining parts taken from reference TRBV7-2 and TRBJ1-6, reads GAGVSQSPSNKVTEKGKDVELRCDPISGHTALYWYRQSLGQGLEFLIYFQGNSAPDKSGLPSDRFSAERTGGSVSTLTIQRTQQEDSAVYLCASSPGDHNSPLHFGNGTRLTVT.